The text below deals with one T cell receptor (beta chain). Original processing methods: The authors estimated nucleated cell counts from reference gene primer amplification. Clones were sequenced by immunoSEQ multiplex PCR, and TCRdb holds only the in-frame ones, with some missing. That table furnishes V, J and clone size, whereas the DNA furnished D and trimming. Among about 210,000 clones listed, around 84% were seen once. The CDR3 runs to 14 residues. The germline V and J ends were trimmed by 4 bases and 3 bases, with 11 bases remaining between them. Germline V gene data show CDR1 as SEHNR and CDR2 as FQNEAQ (reference sequence). This entry comes from a study of blood T cell repertoires in COVID-19. Study information: From the United States, Italy and Spain came samples of acute and convalescent COVID-19. T cells, B-cell-depleted T cells, or PBMCs provided the cDNA or gDNA that served as material.

Sequenced sample: peripheral blood. This sequence originates from a woman at least 80 years old with COVID-19, enrolled during active disease. This chain uses TRBV7-9 with TRBJ2-3; D is uncertain. The CDR3 spells CASSSSYFTDTQYF. The CDR3 DNA reads as TGTGCCAGCAGCTCATCCTACTTTACAGATACGCAGTATTTT.